This TCR beta chain was found in a study of blood T cell repertoires in COVID-19. Study-level information: In each case, the material was cDNA or gDNA derived from T cells, B-cell-depleted T cells, or PBMCs.

Sequenced by immunoSEQ multiplex PCR; TCRdb stores in-frame clones only, minus some. The sample carries roughly 250,000 clones, about four fifths recorded once. The CDR3 covers 14 residues. Germline CDR1 and CDR2: SGHRS and YFSETQ. V was trimmed by 0 bases and J by 5 bases, leaving 11 bases between them. A Seattle source enrolled patients during active infection and followed them longitudinally. Sample: peripheral blood. This chain uses TRBV5-1 with TRBJ1-2; D remains unclear. The sequence came from a person aged 70 to 79 with COVID-19, enrolled during active disease. CDR3 DNA sequence: TGCGCCAGCAGCTTGGAAGTCAGAAAATATGGCTACACCTTC. This translates into CASSLEVRKYGYTF.